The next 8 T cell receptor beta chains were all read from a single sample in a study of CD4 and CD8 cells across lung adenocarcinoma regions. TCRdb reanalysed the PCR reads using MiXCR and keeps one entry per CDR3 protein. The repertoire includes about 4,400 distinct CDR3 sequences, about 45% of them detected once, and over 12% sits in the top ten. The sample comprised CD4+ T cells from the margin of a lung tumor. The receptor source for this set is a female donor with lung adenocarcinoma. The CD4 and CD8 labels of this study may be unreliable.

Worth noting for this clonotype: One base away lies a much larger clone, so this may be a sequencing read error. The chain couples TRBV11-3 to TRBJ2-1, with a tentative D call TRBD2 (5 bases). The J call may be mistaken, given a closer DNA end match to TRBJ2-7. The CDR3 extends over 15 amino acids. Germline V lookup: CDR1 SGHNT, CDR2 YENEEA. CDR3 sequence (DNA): TGTGCCAGCAGCCCCCGGGGATCCTTTCTCGATGAGCAGTACTTC. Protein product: CASSPRGSFLDEQYF.

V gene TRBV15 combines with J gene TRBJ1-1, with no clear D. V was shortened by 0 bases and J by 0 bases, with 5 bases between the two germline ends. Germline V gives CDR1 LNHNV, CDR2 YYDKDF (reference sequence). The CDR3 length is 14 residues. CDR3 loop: CATSRDKMNTEAFF. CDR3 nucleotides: TGTGCCACCAGCAGAGATAAGATGAACACTGAAGCTTTCTTT.

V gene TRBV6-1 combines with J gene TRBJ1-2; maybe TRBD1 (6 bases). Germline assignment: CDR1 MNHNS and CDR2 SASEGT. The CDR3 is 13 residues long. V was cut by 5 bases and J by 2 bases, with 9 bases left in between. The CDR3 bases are TGTGCCAGCAGTACCGGGACAAACTATGGCTACACCTTC. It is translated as CASSTGTNYGYTF.

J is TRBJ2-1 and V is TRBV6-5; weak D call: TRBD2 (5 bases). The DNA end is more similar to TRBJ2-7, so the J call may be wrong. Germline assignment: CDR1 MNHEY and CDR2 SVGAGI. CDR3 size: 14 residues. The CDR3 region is CASSYGRGFYEQYF. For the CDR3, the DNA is TGTGCCAGCAGTTATGGTAGAGGGTTCTACGAGCAGTACTTC.

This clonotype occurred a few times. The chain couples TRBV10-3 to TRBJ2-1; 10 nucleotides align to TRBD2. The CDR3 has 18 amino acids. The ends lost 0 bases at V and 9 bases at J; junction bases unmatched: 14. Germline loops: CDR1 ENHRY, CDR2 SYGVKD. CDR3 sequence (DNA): TGTGCCATCAGTGAGTCGGAGGGACTAGCGAGGAAAGCGGGTGAGCAGTTCTTC. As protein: CAISESEGLARKAGEQFF.

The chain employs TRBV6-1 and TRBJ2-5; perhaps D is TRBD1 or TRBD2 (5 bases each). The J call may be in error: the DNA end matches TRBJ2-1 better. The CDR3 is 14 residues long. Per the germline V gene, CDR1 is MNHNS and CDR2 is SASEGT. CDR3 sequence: CASSRDPDQETQFF. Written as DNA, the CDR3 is TGTGCCAGCAGTCGGGACCCTGACCAAGAGACCCAGTTCTTC.

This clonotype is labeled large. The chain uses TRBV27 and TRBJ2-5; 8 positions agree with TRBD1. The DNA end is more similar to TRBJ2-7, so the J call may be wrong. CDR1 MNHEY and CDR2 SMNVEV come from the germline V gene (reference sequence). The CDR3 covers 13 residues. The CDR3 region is CASRWTGTYEQYF. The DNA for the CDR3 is TGTGCCAGCCGATGGACAGGGACCTACGAGCAGTACTTC.

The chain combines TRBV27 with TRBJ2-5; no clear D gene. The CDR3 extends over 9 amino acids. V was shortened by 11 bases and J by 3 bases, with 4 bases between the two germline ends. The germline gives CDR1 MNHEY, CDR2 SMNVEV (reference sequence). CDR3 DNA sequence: TGTGCCCGCGAAGAGACCCAGTACTTC. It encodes CAREETQYF.